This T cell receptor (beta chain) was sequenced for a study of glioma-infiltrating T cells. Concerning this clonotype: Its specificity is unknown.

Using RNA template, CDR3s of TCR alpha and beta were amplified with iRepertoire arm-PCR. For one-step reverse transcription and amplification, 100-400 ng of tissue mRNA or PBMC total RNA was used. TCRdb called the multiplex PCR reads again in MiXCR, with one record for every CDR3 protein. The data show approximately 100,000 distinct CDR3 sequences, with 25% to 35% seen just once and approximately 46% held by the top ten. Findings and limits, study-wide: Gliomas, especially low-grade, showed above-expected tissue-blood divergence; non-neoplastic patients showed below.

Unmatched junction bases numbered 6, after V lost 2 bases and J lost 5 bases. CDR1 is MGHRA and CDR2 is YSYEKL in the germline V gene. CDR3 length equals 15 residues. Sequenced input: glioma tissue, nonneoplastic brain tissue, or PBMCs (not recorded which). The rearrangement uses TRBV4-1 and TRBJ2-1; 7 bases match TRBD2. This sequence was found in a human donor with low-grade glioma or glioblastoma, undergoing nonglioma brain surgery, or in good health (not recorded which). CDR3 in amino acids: CASSQSGGSHNEQFF. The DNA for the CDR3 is TGCGCCAGCAGCCAATCGGGGGGAAGTCACAATGAGCAGTTCTTC.